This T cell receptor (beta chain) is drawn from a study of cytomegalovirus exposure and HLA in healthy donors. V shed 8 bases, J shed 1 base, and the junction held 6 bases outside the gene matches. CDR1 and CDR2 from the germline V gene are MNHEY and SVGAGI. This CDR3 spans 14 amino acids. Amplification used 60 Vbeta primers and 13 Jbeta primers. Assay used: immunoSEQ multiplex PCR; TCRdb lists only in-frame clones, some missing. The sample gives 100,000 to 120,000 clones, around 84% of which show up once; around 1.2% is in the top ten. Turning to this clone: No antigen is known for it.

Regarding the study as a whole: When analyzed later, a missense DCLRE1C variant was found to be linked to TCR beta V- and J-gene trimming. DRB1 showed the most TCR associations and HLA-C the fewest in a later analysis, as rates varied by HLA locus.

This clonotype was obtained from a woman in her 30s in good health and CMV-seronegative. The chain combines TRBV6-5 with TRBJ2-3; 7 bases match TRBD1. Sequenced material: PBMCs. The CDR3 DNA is TGTGCCAGCCGAGACAGGGCAGGCACAGATACGCAGTATTTT. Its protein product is CASRDRAGTDTQYF.